This T cell receptor (beta chain) was documented in a study of blood T cell repertoires in COVID-19. TCRdb's copy holds only in-frame clones and misses some; the assay was immunoSEQ multiplex PCR. The sample has more than 150,000 clones, 86% seen once; the top ten hold roughly 20%. The germline V and J ends were trimmed by 6 bases and 0 bases, with 21 bases remaining between them. CDR1 and CDR2 from the germline V gene are MDHEN and SYDVKM. This CDR3 is built from 18 residues. The sample comprised peripheral blood. This clonotype originated in a man aged 70-80 years with active or convalescent COVID-19. The rearrangement links TRBV28 to TRBJ2-1, with D possibly being TRBD2 (6 bases). The CDR3 bases are TGTGCCAGCAGAACCGCGGGGCCAGCCCCTAGCTCCTACAATGAGCAGTTCTTC. Translated: CASRTAGPAPSSYNEQFF.